This T cell receptor beta chain was retrieved from a study of shared clonotypes between healthy human individuals. Study-level information: Used for every donor were three CD4 naive, three CD4 memory, two CD8 naive and one CD8 memory plate.

Findings of the study overall: The sharing of roughly 5% of naive CD4 clonotypes was seen across a handful of donors. Clonotypes shared by all four donors outscored non-shared clonotypes in generation probability.

Looked up from germline, CDR1 is SGHRS and CDR2 is YFSETQ. This CDR3 contains 16 residues. With 7 bases clipped from V and 5 bases from J, the junction kept 13 bases outside the gene matches. Details on this clone: Its specificity is not known.

All the donors were Caucasian adults who lived in Nashville, Tennessee. Assay: immunoSEQ multiplex PCR; the TCRdb copy retains only in-frame clones and omits some. The table has over a million clones, about four fifths seen once; the top ten hold approximately 0.5%. Sample: memory CD4+ T cells from PBMCs. Subset of the sample: CD45RA-negative fraction. The genes are TRBV5-1 and TRBJ2-2; 8 bases align to TRBD2. This receptor was obtained from a young man in good health. Some clones in this sample may be carry-over from other donors' samples. The CDR3 loop reads CASQGGAGVKTGELFF. DNA for the CDR3: TGCGCCAGCCAAGGTGGAGCGGGGGTAAAAACCGGGGAGCTGTTTTTT.